One sample yielded the 4 T cell receptor beta chains listed below, sequenced in a study of monozygotic twins with inflammatory bowel disease. Reanalyzing the 5' RACE reads, TCRdb keeps one entry per CDR3 protein, without DNA. Its clone listing holds over 110,000 distinct CDR3 sequences. The sequencing sample was made of blood. These TCRs come from a human donor with ulcerative colitis or Crohn's disease, or a healthy co-twin of an affected twin (not recorded which).

The chain uses TRBV27 and TRBJ2-6; checking the TCRdb D call of TRBD1 is not possible without DNA. Germline loops: CDR1 MNHEY, CDR2 SMNVEV (reference sequence). This CDR3 has 19 amino acids. The CDR3 sequence is CASSLSIQGALSGANVLTF.

V gene TRBV6-2 or TRBV6-3 combines with J gene TRBJ2-7; TCRdb selects TRBD2, and the lack of DNA leaves this call unchecked. The CDR3 loop spans 14 amino acids. Per germline, CDR1 MNHEY and CDR2 SVGEGT. CDR3 sequence reads: CASSGERGFNEQYF.

The chain employs TRBV7-6 and TRBJ2-5. CDR1 SGHVS and CDR2 FNYEAQ come from the germline V gene. This CDR3 contains 13 residues. CDR3 region: CASSLAMRETQYF.

The chain couples TRBV5-4 to TRBJ1-2; lacking DNA, the TRBD1 call made by TCRdb goes unchecked. The germline gives CDR1 SGHNT, CDR2 YYREEE (reference sequence). This CDR3 is 14 amino acids long. CDR3 amino acids: CASSPGQGVVGYTF.